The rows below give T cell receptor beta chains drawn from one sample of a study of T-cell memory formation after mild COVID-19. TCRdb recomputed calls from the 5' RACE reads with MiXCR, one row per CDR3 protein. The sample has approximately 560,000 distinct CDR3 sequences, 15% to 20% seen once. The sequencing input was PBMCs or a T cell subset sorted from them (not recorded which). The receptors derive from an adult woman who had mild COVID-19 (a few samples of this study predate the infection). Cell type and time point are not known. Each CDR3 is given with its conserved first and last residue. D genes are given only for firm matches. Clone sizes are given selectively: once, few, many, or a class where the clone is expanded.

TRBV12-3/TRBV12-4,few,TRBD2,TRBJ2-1,TGTGCCAGCAGTTTAAATTGGGCTAGCGGGAGTAATGAGCAGTTCTTC,CASSLNWASGSNEQFF
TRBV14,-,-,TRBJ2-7,TGTGCCAGCAGCCAGTTATCCAACGAGCAGTACTTC,CASSQLSNEQYF
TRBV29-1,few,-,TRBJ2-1,TGCAGCGTTGTCCGGCGGACCTACAATGAGCAGTTCTTC,CSVVRRTYNEQFF
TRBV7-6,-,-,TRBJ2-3,TGTGCCAGCAGCTTAGCGTCTGGGGGTACGCAGTATTTT,CASSLASGGTQYF
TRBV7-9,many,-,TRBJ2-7,TGTGCCAGCAGCCCCGTTGCGATGGAGTACGAGCAGTACTTC,CASSPVAMEYEQYF
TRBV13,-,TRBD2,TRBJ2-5,TGTGCCAGCAGCAAGTACCGGGACAGTCCACTAGCGGGGGAAAAAAACCAAGAGACCCAGTACTTC,CASSKYRDSPLAGEKNQETQYF
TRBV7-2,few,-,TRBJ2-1,TGTGCCAGCAGCTCCATAGCAAGTAGCGCTTTGGGTTACAATGAGCAGTTCTTC,CASSSIASSALGYNEQFF
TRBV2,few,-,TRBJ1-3,TGTGCCAGCAGTGACGAGGGACACCCATATTTT,CASSDEGHPYF
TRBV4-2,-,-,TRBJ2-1,TGTGCCAGCAGCCAGGACACCACTAGCAGCTCCCTCAATGAGCAGTTCTTC,CASSQDTTSSSLNEQFF
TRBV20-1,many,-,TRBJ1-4,TGCAGTGCTAGCGCCCCCAGACAGGCCGAGGGACAACTGTTTTTT,CSASAPRQAEGQLFF
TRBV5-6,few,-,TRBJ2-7,TGTGCCAGCAGCTTGAGGTTTGGACAGACCTACGAGCAGTACTTC,CASSLRFGQTYEQYF
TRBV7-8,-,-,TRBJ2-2,TGTGCCAGCAGCCCCCTGCAGGGTGTCAATACCGGGGAGCTGTTTTTT,CASSPLQGVNTGELFF
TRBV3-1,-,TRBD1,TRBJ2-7,TGTGCCAGCAGCCAACCTCTCCGGGACAGGAACGAGCAGTACTTC,CASSQPLRDRNEQYF
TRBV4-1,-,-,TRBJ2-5,TGCGCCAGCAGCCAAGTCACGTACGAGACCCAGTACTTC,CASSQVTYETQYF
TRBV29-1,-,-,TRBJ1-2,TGCAGCGTTGTAGCCCGAGACTATGGCTACACCTTC,CSVVARDYGYTF
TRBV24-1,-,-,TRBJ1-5,TGTGCCACCAGTGCCCAGGGCACCGATCAGCCCCAGCATTTT,CATSAQGTDQPQHF
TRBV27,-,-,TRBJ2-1,TGTGCCAGCATTTTAGGGTATGAGCAGTTCTTC,CASILGYEQFF
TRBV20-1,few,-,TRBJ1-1,TGCAGTGCTAGTGCGGACGCGGACACTGAAGCTTTCTTT,CSASADADTEAFF
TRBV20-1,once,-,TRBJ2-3,TGCAGTGCTAGAGGACTACGAGCGGGGACACGAGCTAGCACAGATACGCAGTATTTT,CSARGLRAGTRASTDTQYF
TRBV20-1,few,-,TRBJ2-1,TGCAGTGCTAGAGGCCCGCAGAGGGGGGGGTACTCCTACAATGAGCAGTTCTTC,CSARGPQRGGYSYNEQFF
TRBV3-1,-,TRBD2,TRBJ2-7,TGTGCCAGCAGCCAGCGTCTAGGAGCGGGAGCCTACGAGCAGTACTTC,CASSQRLGAGAYEQYF
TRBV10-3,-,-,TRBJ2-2,TGTGCCGTACTACCGGCGGGGGCAAACACCGGGGAGCTGTTTTTT,CAVLPAGANTGELFF
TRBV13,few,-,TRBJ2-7,TGTGCCAGCTTAAGGGCAGGGAACTACGAGCAGTACTTC,CASLRAGNYEQYF
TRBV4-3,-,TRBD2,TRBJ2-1,TGCGCCAGCAGCCAAGATGGGACTAGCACCTCCGGTGAGCAGTTCTTC,CASSQDGTSTSGEQFF
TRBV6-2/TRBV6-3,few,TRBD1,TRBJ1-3,TGTGCCAGCAGTCCGGACAGGGCATCTGGAAACACCATATATTTT,CASSPDRASGNTIYF
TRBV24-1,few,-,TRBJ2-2,TGTGCCACCAGTGACGAGGGGGCCGGGGAGCTGTTTTTT,CATSDEGAGELFF
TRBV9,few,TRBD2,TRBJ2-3,TGTGCCAGCAGCGTAGGTCCAACTAGCGGGAGGCCCACAGATACGCAGTATTTT,CASSVGPTSGRPTDTQYF
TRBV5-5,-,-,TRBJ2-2,TGTGCCAGCAGCTGGGGGAACGAGTTTAGCTCTCGCACCGGGGAGCTGTTTTTT,CASSWGNEFSSRTGELFF
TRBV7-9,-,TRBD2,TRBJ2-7,TGTGCCAGCAGCTCTCAAAGCGGGGCCGCCTCTTACGAGCAGTACTTC,CASSSQSGAASYEQYF
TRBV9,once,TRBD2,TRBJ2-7,TGTGCCAGCAGCCGTACTAGCGGCGCATCCTACGAGCAGTACTTC,CASSRTSGASYEQYF
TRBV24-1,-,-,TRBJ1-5,TGTGCCACCAGTGCGGCCTCCGGGGGCAATCAGCCCCAGCATTTT,CATSAASGGNQPQHF
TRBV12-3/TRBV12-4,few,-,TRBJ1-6,TGTGCCAGCAGGTCCCCGGGGGACGGTTCACCCCTCCACTTT,CASRSPGDGSPLHF
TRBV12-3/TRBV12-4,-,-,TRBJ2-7,TGTGCCAGCACACGTGGTCGAGACCCTTACGAGCAGTACTTC,CASTRGRDPYEQYF
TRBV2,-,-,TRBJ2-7,TGTGCCAGCAGTGAAATTGACAGCTCCTACGAGCAGTACTTC,CASSEIDSSYEQYF
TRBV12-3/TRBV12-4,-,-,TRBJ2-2,TGTGCCAGCAGTTTCGGGGGGCTCCCGGGACTCGAGGAGCTGTTTTTT,CASSFGGLPGLEELFF
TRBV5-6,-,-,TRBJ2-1,TGTGCCAGCAGCTTTCAGGGGCCCAATGAGCAGTTCTTC,CASSFQGPNEQFF
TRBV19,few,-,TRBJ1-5,TGTGCCAGTAAAAGACGGTATGGCAATCAGCCCCAGCATTTT,CASKRRYGNQPQHF
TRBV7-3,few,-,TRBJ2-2,TGTGCCAGCAGCCGGGGGTCTGGATTGAACACCGGGGAGCTGTTTTTT,CASSRGSGLNTGELFF
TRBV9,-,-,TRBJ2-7,TGTGCCAGCAGCGCCCGACTACGCCAGGAGTACGAGCAGTACTTC,CASSARLRQEYEQYF
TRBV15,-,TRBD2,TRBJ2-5,TGTGCCACCAGCAGGACCCAGGCGGGAGTCGGGGAAGAGACCCAGTACTTC,CATSRTQAGVGEETQYF
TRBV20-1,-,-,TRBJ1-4,TGCAGTGCCCAGAAGGGGGGGGAGTCTAATGAAAAACTGTTTTTT,CSAQKGGESNEKLFF
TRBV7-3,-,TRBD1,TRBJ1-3,TGTGCCAGCAGCTTGGGGGGACAGGGAGCGGGAAACACCATATATTTT,CASSLGGQGAGNTIYF
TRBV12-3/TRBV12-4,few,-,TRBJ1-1,TGTGCCAGCAGTTTAGGGTCTGTGGTGAACACTGAAGCTTTCTTT,CASSLGSVVNTEAFF
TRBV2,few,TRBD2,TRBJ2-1,TGTGCCAGCAGTGAAGCTCTGACTGGTTCGACTAGCGGGAGTTTGAGGTCCGATGAGCAGTTCTTC,CASSEALTGSTSGSLRSDEQFF
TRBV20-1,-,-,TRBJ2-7,TGCAGTGCTAGTTCCGGCCGGAGCGAGCAGTACTTC,CSASSGRSEQYF
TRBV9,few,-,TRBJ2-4,TGTGCCAGCAGCTCCGGGGACTCCGAGCAAAACATTCAGTACTTC,CASSSGDSEQNIQYF
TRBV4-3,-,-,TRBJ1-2,TGCGCCAGCAGCCAAAAAGATGGGGGGGTCTATGGCTACACCTTC,CASSQKDGGVYGYTF
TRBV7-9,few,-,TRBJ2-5,TGTGCCAGCAGCCACTCAGGGGAGACCCAGTACTTC,CASSHSGETQYF
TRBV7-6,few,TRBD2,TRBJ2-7,TGTGCCAGCGGGAGGGCCGACGAGCAGTACTTC,CASGRADEQYF
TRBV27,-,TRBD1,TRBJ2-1,TGTGCCAGCAGTCCATTACAGGGGAAGAGGTTCTTC,CASSPLQGKRFF
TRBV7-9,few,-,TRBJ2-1,TGTGCCAGCAGCTTAGGGCGTCTCGCTAGCTCCTACAATGAGCAGTTCTTC,CASSLGRLASSYNEQFF
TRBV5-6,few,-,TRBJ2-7,TGTGCCAGCAGCTCAGGACTCCTCTACGAGCAGTACTTC,CASSSGLLYEQYF
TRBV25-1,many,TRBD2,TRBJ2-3,TGTGCCAGCAGTGATAGGAAGGGTATAGCGGGGCCCTCCACAGATACGCAGTATTTT,CASSDRKGIAGPSTDTQYF
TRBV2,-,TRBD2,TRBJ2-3,TGTGCCAGCACCCCGGGGACTATCGCAGATACGCAGTATTTT,CASTPGTIADTQYF
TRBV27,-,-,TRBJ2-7,TGTGCCAGCAGTCCCGGGGTGGGAACCTCCTACGAGCAGTACTTC,CASSPGVGTSYEQYF
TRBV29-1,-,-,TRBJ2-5,TGCAGCGTCAAAGACGACGAGACCCAGTACTTC,CSVKDDETQYF
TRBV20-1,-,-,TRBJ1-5,TGCAGTGCGCAGCAGGGGCTCAATCAGCCCCAGCATTTT,CSAQQGLNQPQHF
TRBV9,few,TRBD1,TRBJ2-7,TGTGCCAGCAGCGTAGCCCCAGGGGGCTTCTACGAGCAGTACTTC,CASSVAPGGFYEQYF
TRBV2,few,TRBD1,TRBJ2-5,TGTGCCAGCTTCCGGGACAGTAGCCAGGAGACCCAGTACTTC,CASFRDSSQETQYF
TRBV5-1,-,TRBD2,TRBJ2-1,TGCGCCAGCAGCCCAGCGGACGGGAGGAATGAGCAGTTCTTC,CASSPADGRNEQFF